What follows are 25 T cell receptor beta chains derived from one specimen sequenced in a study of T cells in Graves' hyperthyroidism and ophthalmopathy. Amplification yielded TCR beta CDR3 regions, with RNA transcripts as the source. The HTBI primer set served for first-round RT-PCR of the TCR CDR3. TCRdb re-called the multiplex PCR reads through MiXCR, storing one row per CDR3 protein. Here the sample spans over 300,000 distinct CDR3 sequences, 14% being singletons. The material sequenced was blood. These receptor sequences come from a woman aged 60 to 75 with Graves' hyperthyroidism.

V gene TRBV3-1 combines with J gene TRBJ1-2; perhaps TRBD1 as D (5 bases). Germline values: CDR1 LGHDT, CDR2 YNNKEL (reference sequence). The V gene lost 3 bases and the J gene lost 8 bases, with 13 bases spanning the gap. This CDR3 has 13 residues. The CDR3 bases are TGTGCCAGCAGCCATCGGGGCATTGGCGGCTACACCTTC. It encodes CASSHRGIGGYTF.

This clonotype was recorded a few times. CDR3 residues: CASSYSPGQGWDEQYF. DNA for the CDR3: TGCGCCAGCAGCTATTCTCCGGGACAGGGATGGGACGAGCAGTACTTC. The rearrangement joins TRBV5-1 to TRBJ2-7, with 9 bases matching TRBD1. Looked up from germline, CDR1 is SGHRS and CDR2 is YFSETQ. V trimming: 3 bases; J trimming: 5 bases; junction bases outside the gene matches: 12. The CDR3 contains 16 residues.

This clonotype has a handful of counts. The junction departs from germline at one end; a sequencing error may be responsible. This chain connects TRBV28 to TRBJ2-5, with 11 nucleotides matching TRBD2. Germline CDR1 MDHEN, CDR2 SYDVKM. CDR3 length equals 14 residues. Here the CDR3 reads CASSSLAGEEAQYF. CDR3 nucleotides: TGTGCCAGCAGCTCACTAGCGGGAGAAGAGGCCCAGTACTTC.

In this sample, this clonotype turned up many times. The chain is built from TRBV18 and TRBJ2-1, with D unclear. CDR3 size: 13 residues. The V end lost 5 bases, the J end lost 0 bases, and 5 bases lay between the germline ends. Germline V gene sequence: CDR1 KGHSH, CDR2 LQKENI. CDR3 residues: CASSAASYNEQFF. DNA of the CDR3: TGTGCCAGCTCAGCGGCCTCCTACAATGAGCAGTTCTTC.

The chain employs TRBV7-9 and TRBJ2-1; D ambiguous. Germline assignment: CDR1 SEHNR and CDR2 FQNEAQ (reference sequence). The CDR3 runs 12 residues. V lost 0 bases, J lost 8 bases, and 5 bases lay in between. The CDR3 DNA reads TGTGCCAGCAGCTTAGCCGATGATGAGCAGTTCTTC. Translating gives CASSLADDEQFF.

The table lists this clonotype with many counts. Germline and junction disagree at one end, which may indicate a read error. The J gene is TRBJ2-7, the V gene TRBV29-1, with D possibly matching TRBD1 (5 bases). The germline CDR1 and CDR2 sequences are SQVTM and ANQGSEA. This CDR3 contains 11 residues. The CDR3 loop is CSAERGSEQYF. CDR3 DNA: TGCAGCGCTGAAAGGGGTAGCGAGCAGTACTTC.

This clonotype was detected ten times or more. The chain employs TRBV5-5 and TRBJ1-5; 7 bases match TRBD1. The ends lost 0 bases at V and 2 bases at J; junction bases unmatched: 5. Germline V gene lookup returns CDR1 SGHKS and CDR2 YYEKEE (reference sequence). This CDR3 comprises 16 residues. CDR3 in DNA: TGTGCCAGCAGCTTGGGAGGGGGCGCCGGCAATCAGCCCCAGCATTTT. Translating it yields CASSLGGGAGNQPQHF.

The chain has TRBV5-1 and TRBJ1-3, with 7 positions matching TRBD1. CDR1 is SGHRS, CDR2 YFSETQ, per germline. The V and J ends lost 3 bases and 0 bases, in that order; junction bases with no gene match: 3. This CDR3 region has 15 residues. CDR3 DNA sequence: TGCGCCAGCAGCTACGGGACAGCCTCTGGAAACACCATATATTTT. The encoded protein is CASSYGTASGNTIYF.

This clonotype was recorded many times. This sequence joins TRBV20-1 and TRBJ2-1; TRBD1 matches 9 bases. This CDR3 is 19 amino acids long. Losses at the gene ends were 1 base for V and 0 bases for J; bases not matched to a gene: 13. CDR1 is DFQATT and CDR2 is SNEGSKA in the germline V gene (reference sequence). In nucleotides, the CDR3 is TGCAGTGCTAGAGGTGGGGGACAGGGAAGTAGGGGCTCCTACAATGAGCAGTTCTTC. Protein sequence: CSARGGGQGSRGSYNEQFF.

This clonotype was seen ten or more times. The CDR3 spells CASSYSANYGYTF. The CDR3 coding sequence is TGTGCCAGCAGTTACTCAGCTAACTATGGCTACACCTTC. The V and J genes are TRBV6-8 and TRBJ1-2, with D uncertain. The germline CDR1 and CDR2 sequences are MNHGY and SAAAGT. This CDR3 region has 13 residues. V was clipped by 0 bases and J by 0 bases, with 2 bases between them.

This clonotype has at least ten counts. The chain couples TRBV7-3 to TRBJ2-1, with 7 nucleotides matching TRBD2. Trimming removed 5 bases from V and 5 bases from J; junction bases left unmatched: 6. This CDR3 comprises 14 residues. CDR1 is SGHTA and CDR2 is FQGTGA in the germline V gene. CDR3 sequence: CASSASGRHNEQFF. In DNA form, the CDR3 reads TGTGCCAGCAGCGCCTCCGGGAGGCACAATGAGCAGTTCTTC.

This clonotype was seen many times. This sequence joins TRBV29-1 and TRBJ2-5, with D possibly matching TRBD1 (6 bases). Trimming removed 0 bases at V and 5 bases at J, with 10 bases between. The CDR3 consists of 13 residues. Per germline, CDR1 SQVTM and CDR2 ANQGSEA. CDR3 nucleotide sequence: TGCAGCGTTGAAGAATGGCAGGGGGAGACCCAGTACTTC. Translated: CSVEEWQGETQYF.

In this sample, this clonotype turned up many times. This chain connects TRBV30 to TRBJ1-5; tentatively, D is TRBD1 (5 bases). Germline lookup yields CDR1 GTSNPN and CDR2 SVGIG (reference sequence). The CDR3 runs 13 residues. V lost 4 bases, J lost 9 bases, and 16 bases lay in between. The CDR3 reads CAWTEQATGPQHF. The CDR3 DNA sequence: TGTGCCTGGACCGAACAGGCCACTGGGCCCCAGCATTTT.

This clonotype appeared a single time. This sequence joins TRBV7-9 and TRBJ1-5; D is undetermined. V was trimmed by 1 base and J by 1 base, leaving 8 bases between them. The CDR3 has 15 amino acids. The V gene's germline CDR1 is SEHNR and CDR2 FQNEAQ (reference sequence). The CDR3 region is CASSLGSTSNQPQHF. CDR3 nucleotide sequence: TGTGCCAGCAGCTTAGGGTCAACCAGCAATCAGCCCCAGCATTTT.

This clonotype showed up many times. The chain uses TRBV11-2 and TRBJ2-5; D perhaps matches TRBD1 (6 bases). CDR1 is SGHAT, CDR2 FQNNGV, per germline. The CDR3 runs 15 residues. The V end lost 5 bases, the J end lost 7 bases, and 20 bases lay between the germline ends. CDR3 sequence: CASSPDPGVSGTQYF. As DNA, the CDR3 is TGTGCCAGCAGCCCCGACCCAGGGGTTTCTGGGACCCAGTACTTC.

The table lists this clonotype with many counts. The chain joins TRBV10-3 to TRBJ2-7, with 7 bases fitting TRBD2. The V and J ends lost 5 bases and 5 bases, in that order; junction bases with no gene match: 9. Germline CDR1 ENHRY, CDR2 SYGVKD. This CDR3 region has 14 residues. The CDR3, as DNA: TGTGCCATCAGTACCCAGACTAGCATGCACGAGCAGTACTTC. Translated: CAISTQTSMHEQYF.

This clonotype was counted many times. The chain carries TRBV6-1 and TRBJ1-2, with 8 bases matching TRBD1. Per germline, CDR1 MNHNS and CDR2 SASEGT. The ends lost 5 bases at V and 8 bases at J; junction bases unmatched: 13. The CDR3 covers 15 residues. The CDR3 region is CASSYSRTGRQGYTF. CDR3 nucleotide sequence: TGTGCCAGCAGTTATTCCCGGACAGGGCGTCAGGGCTACACCTTC.

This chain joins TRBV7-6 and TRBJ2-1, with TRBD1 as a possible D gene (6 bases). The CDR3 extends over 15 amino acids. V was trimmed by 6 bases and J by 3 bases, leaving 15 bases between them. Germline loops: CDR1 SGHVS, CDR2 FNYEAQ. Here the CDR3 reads CASRRTASLYNEQFF. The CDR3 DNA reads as TGTGCCAGCAGGCGGACAGCTTCCCTCTACAATGAGCAGTTCTTC.

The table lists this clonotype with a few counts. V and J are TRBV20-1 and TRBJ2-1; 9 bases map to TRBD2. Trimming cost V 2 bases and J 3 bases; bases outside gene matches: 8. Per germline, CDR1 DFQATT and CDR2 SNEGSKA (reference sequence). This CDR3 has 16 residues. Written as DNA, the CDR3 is TGCAGTGCTAGATACGTAGGCGGGAGGGGCTACAATGAGCAGTTCTTC. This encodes CSARYVGGRGYNEQFF.

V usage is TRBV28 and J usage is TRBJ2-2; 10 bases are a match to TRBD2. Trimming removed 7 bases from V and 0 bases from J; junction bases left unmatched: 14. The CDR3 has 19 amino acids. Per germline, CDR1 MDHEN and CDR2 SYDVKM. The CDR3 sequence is CASTFSTSGETSNTGELFF. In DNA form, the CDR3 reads TGTGCCAGCACTTTTTCCACTAGCGGGGAGACCTCGAACACCGGGGAGCTGTTTTTT.

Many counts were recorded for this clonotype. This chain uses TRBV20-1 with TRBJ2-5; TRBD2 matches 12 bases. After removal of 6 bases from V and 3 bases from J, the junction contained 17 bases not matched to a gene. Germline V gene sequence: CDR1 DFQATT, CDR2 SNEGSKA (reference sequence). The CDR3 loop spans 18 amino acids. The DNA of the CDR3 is TGCAGTGCGGTCAAACTAGCGGGAGGAGGGGGGAGCAAAGAGACCCAGTACTTC. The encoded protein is CSAVKLAGGGGSKETQYF.

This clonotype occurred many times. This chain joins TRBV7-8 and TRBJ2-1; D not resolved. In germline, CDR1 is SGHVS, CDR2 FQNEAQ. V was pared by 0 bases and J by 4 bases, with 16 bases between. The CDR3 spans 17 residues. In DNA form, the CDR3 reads TGTGCCAGCAGCTTAGCTCAACGGATGTCCCCTTACAATGAGCAGTTCTTC. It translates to CASSLAQRMSPYNEQFF.

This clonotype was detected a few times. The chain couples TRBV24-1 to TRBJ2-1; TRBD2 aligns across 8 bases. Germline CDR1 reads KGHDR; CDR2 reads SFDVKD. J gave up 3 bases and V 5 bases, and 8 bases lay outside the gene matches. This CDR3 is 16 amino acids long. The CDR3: CATSAHALAVYNEQFF. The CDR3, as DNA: TGTGCCACCAGTGCGCACGCACTAGCGGTCTACAATGAGCAGTTCTTC.

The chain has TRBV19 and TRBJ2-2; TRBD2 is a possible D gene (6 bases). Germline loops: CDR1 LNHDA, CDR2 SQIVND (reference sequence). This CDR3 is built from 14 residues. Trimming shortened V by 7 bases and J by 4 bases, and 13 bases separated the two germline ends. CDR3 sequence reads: CASKWEESTGELFF. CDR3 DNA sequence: TGTGCCAGTAAGTGGGAGGAGTCCACCGGGGAGCTGTTTTTT.

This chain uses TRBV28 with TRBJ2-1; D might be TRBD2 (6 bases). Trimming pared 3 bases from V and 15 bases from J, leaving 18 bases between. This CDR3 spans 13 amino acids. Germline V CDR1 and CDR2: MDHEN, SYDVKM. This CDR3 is CASSFSGGAPLFF. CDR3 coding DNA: TGTGCCAGCAGTTTTTCCGGAGGGGCTCCCTTGTTCTTC. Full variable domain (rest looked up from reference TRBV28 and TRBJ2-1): DVKVTQSSRYLVKRTGEKVFLECVQDMDHENMFWYRQDPGLGLRLIYFSYDVKMKEKGDIPEGYSVSREKKERFSLILESASTNQTSMYLCASSFSGGAPLFFGPGTRLTVL.